The next 17 T cell receptor beta chains were all read from a single sample in a study of response to subunit inactivated influenza vaccine. TCRdb reprocessed the RT-PCR reads with MiXCR, giving one entry per CDR3 protein. This repertoire shows 500,000 to 650,000 distinct CDR3 sequences, approximately 7.7% found once; its top ten account for roughly 13%. Sequenced material: PBMCs from blood, taken roughly 24 months after vaccination. The receptors stem from a man between 50 and 69 years old who received an inactivated influenza vaccine.

The CDR3 coding sequence is TGTGCCAGCAGCCAAGCTAGCGGGATTGGCACCGGGGAGCTGTTTTTT. Translation: CASSQASGIGTGELFF. The chain uses TRBV14 and TRBJ2-2, with 9 positions matching TRBD2. Germline V gene lookup returns CDR1 SGHDN and CDR2 FVKESK. The ends lost 1 base at V and 4 bases at J; junction bases unmatched: 4. CDR3 length: 16 amino acids.

The V gene is TRBV6-2 or TRBV6-3, the J gene TRBJ2-7, with 9 bases fitting TRBD2. Germline CDR1 and CDR2: MNHEY and SVGEGT. Unmatched junction bases numbered 28, after V lost 6 bases and J lost 4 bases. The CDR3 runs 21 residues. The CDR3 reads CASRPEPLRLAGKRRMYEQYF. Written as DNA, the CDR3 is TGTGCCAGCAGGCCAGAACCCCTTAGGCTAGCGGGGAAACGTCGTATGTACGAGCAGTACTTC.

With regard to this clonotype: An end of the junction differs from the germline gene, which may be a read error. CDR3 sequence (DNA): TGCAGTGCAAGAGGGGGACTAGCGGGCGCAGATACGCAGTATTTT. Protein sequence: CSARGGLAGADTQYF. The chain links TRBV20-1 to TRBJ2-3; TRBD2 aligns across 12 bases. This CDR3 comprises 15 residues. The germline V gene encodes CDR1 DFQATT and CDR2 SNEGSKA (reference sequence).

This clonotype has a handful of counts. V usage is TRBV11-3 and J usage is TRBJ2-3; possibly TRBD1 or TRBD2 for D (5 bases each). The germline V gene encodes CDR1 SGHNT and CDR2 YENEEA. V dropped 4 bases and J dropped 9 bases, with 11 bases sitting between them. This CDR3 is built from 12 residues. The CDR3 bases are TGTGCCAGCAGCTCCGAGGGGCGAACGCAGTATTTT. It codes for CASSSEGRTQYF.

The sample holds a few counts of this clonotype. The chain employs TRBV20-1 and TRBJ2-1; 10 bases are a match to TRBD1. Germline V lookup: CDR1 DFQATT, CDR2 SNEGSKA (reference sequence). V dropped 3 bases and J dropped 9; count of bases not matched to a gene: 11. There are 15 residues in the CDR3. CDR3 nucleotide sequence: TGCAGTGCTAGGGGACAGGGGTCAACAAGAAGTGAGCAGTTCTTC. Translated: CSARGQGSTRSEQFF.

The chain has TRBV20-1 and TRBJ2-4, with 8 bases matching TRBD2. CDR1 and CDR2 from the germline V gene are DFQATT and SNEGSKA (reference sequence). V lost 1 base and J lost 2; bases outside the gene matches: 10. The CDR3 is 17 residues long. The CDR3 coding sequence is TGCAGTGCTAGAGCCGGTAGCGGGGTCATGACCAAAAACATTCAGTACTTC. Its translation is CSARAGSGVMTKNIQYF.

In this sample, this clonotype turned up a few times. The chain uses TRBV4-3 and TRBJ2-7; 8 bases fit TRBD1. The CDR3 covers 13 residues. With 4 bases clipped from V and 7 bases from J, the junction kept 6 bases outside the gene matches. Germline loops: CDR1 LGHNA, CDR2 YSLEER. The CDR3 DNA follows: TGCGCCAGCAGCCCCCGGACAGGGCAAGAGCAGTACTTC. It codes for CASSPRTGQEQYF.

The chain carries TRBV6-2 or TRBV6-3 and TRBJ2-1, with TRBD2 matching 11 bases. CDR3 size: 14 residues. Germline CDR1 reads MNHEY; CDR2 reads SVGEGT. V lost 7 bases and J lost 10; bases outside the gene matches: 9. In DNA, the CDR3 is TGTGCCAGCATAAATAGCGGGAGGGCGGGCGAGCAGTTCTTC. This encodes CASINSGRAGEQFF.

The genes are TRBV4-2 and TRBJ1-1, with a possible D match to TRBD1 (6 bases). Trimming took off 2 bases at V and 5 bases at J, with 15 bases between the two ends. The CDR3 sequence is 15 residues long. Germline V gene sequence: CDR1 LGHNA, CDR2 YNFKEQ. CDR3 protein: CASSQTGPVETEAFF. CDR3 nucleotides: TGTGCCAGCAGCCAAACAGGGCCGGTGGAAACTGAAGCTTTCTTT.

This clonotype occurred a few times. J is TRBJ2-2 and V is TRBV4-2, with D tentatively TRBD1 (6 bases). Trimming removed 0 bases from V and 1 base from J, with 12 bases in between. The CDR3 covers 17 residues. Germline CDR1 and CDR2: LGHNA and YNFKEQ. CDR3 loop: CASSQELGGMNTGELFF. Written as DNA, the CDR3 is TGTGCCAGCAGCCAAGAATTAGGGGGTATGAACACCGGGGAGCTGTTTTTT.

Worth noting for this clonotype: At one end the junction does not follow the germline gene, possibly because of a read error. The rearrangement links TRBV28 to TRBJ2-7; D call uncertain. Germline V gives CDR1 MDHEN, CDR2 SYDVKM. This CDR3 region has 12 residues. CDR3 amino acids: CARSLLGYEQYF. The CDR3 nucleotides read TGTGCCCGCAGTTTATTGGGCTACGAGCAGTACTTC.

Only a few counts were recorded for this clonotype. V usage is TRBV29-1 and J usage is TRBJ2-2; D is unclear. Trimming cost V 4 bases and J 1 base, with 4 bases left between them. The CDR3 covers 12 residues. The V gene's germline CDR1 is SQVTM and CDR2 ANQGSEA. DNA of the CDR3: TGCAGCGTTGGGGTGAACACCGGGGAGCTGTTTTTT. As protein: CSVGVNTGELFF.

The rearrangement joins TRBV14 to TRBJ2-1; TRBD1 agrees at 9 bases. The V and J ends lost 8 bases and 7 bases, in that order; junction bases with no gene match: 9. The germline V gene has CDR1 SGHDN and CDR2 FVKESK. This CDR3 spans 14 amino acids. DNA of the CDR3: TGTGCCAGCGGCTCGGGACAGGGCCTAAATGAGCAGTTCTTC. Its translation is CASGSGQGLNEQFF.

The chain recombines TRBV27 with TRBJ2-7, with a possible D match to TRBD2 (6 bases). The V gene lost 3 bases and the J gene lost 6 bases, with 9 bases spanning the gap. Germline assignment: CDR1 MNHEY and CDR2 SMNVEV (reference sequence). This CDR3 region has 12 residues. CDR3 bases: TGTGCCAGCAGTTTGGGGGGTTTCGAGCAGTACTTC. This translates into CASSLGGFEQYF.

This clonotype was recorded many times. The V gene is TRBV5-6, the J gene TRBJ2-3; D gene ambiguous. CDR3 size: 12 residues. Trimming shortened V by 3 bases and J by 4 bases, and 6 bases separated the two germline ends. Germline lookup yields CDR1 SGHDT and CDR2 YYEEEE. The CDR3 here is CASSSTPDTQYF. DNA for the CDR3: TGTGCCAGCAGCTCCACACCAGATACGCAGTATTTT.

The chain links TRBV6-2 or TRBV6-3 to TRBJ2-1; D unresolved. CDR1 is MNHEY and CDR2 is SVGEGT in the germline V gene. The CDR3 has 16 residues. Trimming left V 6 bases short and J 0 bases short, with 15 bases between. The CDR3 loop is CASSYSLTYSYNEQFF. The CDR3 DNA follows: TGTGCCAGCAGCTATAGTCTAACTTACTCCTACAATGAGCAGTTCTTC.

This clonotype was picked up a small number of times. V usage is TRBV30 and J usage is TRBJ1-6; 9 bases map to TRBD1. The CDR3 has 17 residues. Germline-derived CDR1 and CDR2 are GTSNPN and SVGIG (reference sequence). With 0 bases clipped from V and 5 bases from J, the junction kept 8 bases outside the gene matches. CDR3 protein: CAWSVHYGTGNNSPLHF. In DNA form, the CDR3 reads TGTGCCTGGAGTGTACATTATGGGACAGGGAATAATTCACCCCTCCACTTT.